What follows are 14 T cell receptor beta chains derived from one specimen sequenced in a study of shared clonotypes between healthy human individuals. Clones were read by immunoSEQ multiplex PCR, and TCRdb kept only the in-frame ones, dropping some. Among around 1,100,000 clones listed, 77% were seen once. The sequencing input was memory CD4+ T cells from PBMCs. Indicated subset: CD45RA-negative fraction. The source of these receptors is a man aged 18 to 29 in good health. Some clones in this sample may be carry-over from other donors' samples.

Comments on this clone: At one end the junction does not follow the germline gene, possibly because of a read error. The V gene is TRBV25-1, the J gene TRBJ1-2, with 7 bases that match TRBD1. There are 14 residues in the CDR3. The germline V gene has CDR1 MGHDK and CDR2 SYGVNS. CDR3 nucleotide sequence: TGTGCCAGCAATGAAGTGACAGGGACATATGGCCACACCTTC. Protein: CASNEVTGTYGHTF.

The rearrangement links TRBV6-6 to TRBJ2-7; the D gene could be TRBD1 or TRBD2 (6 bases each). The CDR3 sequence is 14 residues long. Per germline, CDR1 MNHNY and CDR2 SVGAGI (reference sequence). V was cut by 6 bases and J by 6 bases, with 18 bases left in between. DNA of the CDR3: TGTGCCAGCAGACACGACGGGGGCCCCGGCGAGCAGTACTTC. It encodes CASRHDGGPGEQYF.

The rearrangement uses TRBV28 and TRBJ2-2; tentatively, D is TRBD2 (6 bases). This CDR3 has 16 amino acids. V lost 8 bases, J lost 6 bases, and 22 bases lay in between. The V gene's germline CDR1 is MDHEN and CDR2 SYDVKM. For the CDR3, the DNA is TGTGCCAGCTCTGGGACTCTCACCCGAGGGGCCGGGGAGCTGTTTTTT. It translates to CASSGTLTRGAGELFF.

This chain connects TRBV19 to TRBJ1-3; D is unclear. This CDR3 is built from 16 residues. Trimming removed 4 bases from V and 0 bases from J, with 13 bases in between. Germline values: CDR1 LNHDA, CDR2 SQIVND (reference sequence). CDR3 protein: CASSTLGRHSGNTIYF. The CDR3 DNA reads TGTGCCAGTAGTACGCTCGGACGGCACTCTGGAAACACCATATATTTT. Filled out from reference TRBV19 and TRBJ1-3, the complete variable domain reads DGGITQSPKYLFRKEGQNVTLSCEQNLNHDAMYWYRQDPGQGLRLIYYSQIVNDFQKGDIAEGYSVSREKKESFPLTVTSAQKNPTAFYLCASSTLGRHSGNTIYFGEGSWLTVV.

This rearrangement joins TRBV19 to TRBJ1-1, with unresolved D. Trimming stripped 0 bases from V and 1 base from J, with 12 bases between. Germline V CDR1 and CDR2: LNHDA, SQIVND (reference sequence). The CDR3 covers 16 residues. The CDR3 nucleotides read TGTGCCAGTAGTATAGATCGCGGGATCGGGAACACTGAAGCTTTCTTT. Translation gives CASSIDRGIGNTEAFF.

This chain joins TRBV5-1 and TRBJ2-2; TRBD1 matches 10 bases. V shed 7 bases, J shed 0 bases, and the junction held 9 bases outside the gene matches. Germline-derived CDR1 and CDR2 are SGHRS and YFSETQ. CDR3 size: 17 residues. CDR3 loop: CASGRQTGGANTGELFF. The CDR3 coding sequence is TGCGCCAGCGGGCGACAGACAGGGGGCGCGAACACCGGGGAGCTGTTTTTT.

The chain carries TRBV28 and TRBJ1-1; perhaps TRBD1 as D (5 bases). V dropped 8 bases and J dropped 0 bases, with 16 bases sitting between them. CDR3 size: 15 residues. Per the germline V gene, CDR1 is MDHEN and CDR2 is SYDVKM. The CDR3 DNA sequence: TGTGCCAGCGGAATAACCGGGACTGTGAACACTGAAGCTTTCTTT. Translating it yields CASGITGTVNTEAFF.

The chain joins TRBV7-2 to TRBJ2-2; no reliable D call. Germline V gene data show CDR1 as SGHTA and CDR2 as FQGNSA. CDR3 size: 15 residues. V gave up 2 bases and J gave up 1 base, with 8 bases separating them. CDR3 DNA sequence: TGTGCCAGCAGCTTAACCCCTGAGAACACCGGGGAGCTGTTTTTT. This gives the protein CASSLTPENTGELFF.

This clone came up once. The V call is TRBV5-5, the J call TRBJ2-5, with a tentative D call TRBD1 (5 bases). Trimming removed 0 bases at V and 3 bases at J, with 12 bases between. CDR3 length: 15 residues. CDR1 and CDR2 from the germline V gene are SGHKS and YYEKEE (reference sequence). CDR3 DNA sequence: TGTGCCAGCAGCTTGGCCACAGGTGGAGAAGAGACCCAGTACTTC. Translated, it gives CASSLATGGEETQYF.

On this clone itself: It is unclear where the CDR3 begins or ends on the DNA, so no DNA is shown, and the CDR3 is as TCRdb lists it. This chain connects TRBV1 to TRBJ1-1; the DNA was not used to check the table's D call, TRBD1. TRBV1 constitutes a pseudogene. The CDR3 region is 15 residues in length, termini included. CDR3 sequence: CTSSQDVGLGTEAFF.

This chain uses TRBV11-2 with TRBJ1-2; D remains unclear. Trimming took off 0 bases at V and 8 bases at J, with 16 bases between the two ends. Germline CDR1 reads SGHAT; CDR2 reads FQNNGV. The CDR3 contains 15 residues. The CDR3 loop reads CASSLDGRFQSGYTF. The CDR3 DNA sequence: TGTGCCAGCAGCTTAGATGGGAGGTTCCAAAGCGGCTACACCTTC.

The CDR3 DNA is TGTGCCAGCAGCTCCCATCCCGATCTCGTAGGATTTCAGTTCTTC. It yields the protein CASSSHPDLVGFQFF. This sequence joins TRBV7-2 and TRBJ2-1; no definite D call. The germline V gene encodes CDR1 SGHTA and CDR2 FQGNSA. This CDR3 contains 15 residues. V was cut by 4 bases and J by 13 bases, with 23 bases left in between.

V and J are TRBV27 and TRBJ2-7, with TRBD2 identical over 7 bases. The CDR3 is 14 residues long. Germline-derived CDR1 and CDR2 are MNHEY and SMNVEV (reference sequence). V lost 7 bases, J lost 10 bases, and 16 bases stayed unmatched. The CDR3 here is CASKGMAASGTQYF. The CDR3 region has the DNA TGTGCCAGCAAGGGTATGGCGGCTAGCGGTACTCAGTACTTC.

Remarks on this clone: In the same sample, other DNA sequences code for this CDR3. The rearrangement joins TRBV6-5 to TRBJ1-4, with TRBD1 identical over 7 bases. Trimming cost V 6 bases and J 3 bases; bases outside gene matches: 4. Germline V CDR1 and CDR2: MNHEY, SVGAGI. This CDR3 has 14 amino acids. CDR3 nucleotide sequence: TGTGCCAGCAGCTCGGGACAGTCTAATGAAAAACTGTTTTTT. Its protein product is CASSSGQSNEKLFF.